Below, 11 T cell receptor beta chains from the same sample are listed, as sequenced in a study of blood T cell repertoires in COVID-19. Produced via immunoSEQ multiplex PCR; TCRdb's table is partial and in-frame only. The table has 210,000 or so clones, 80% to 90% seen once. Sequenced material: peripheral blood. These receptors all stem from a man aged 30 to 45 with COVID-19, enrolled during active disease.

The chain joins TRBV20-1 to TRBJ1-2, with D unresolved. Trimming removed 3 bases from V and 1 base from J, with 15 bases in between. The CDR3 length is 15 residues. Germline CDR1 and CDR2: DFQATT and SNEGSKA (reference sequence). The CDR3 DNA reads as TGCAGTGCTAGTCTATCGGGGAGCGATAACTATGGCTACACCTTC. Translated: CSASLSGSDNYGYTF.

The chain has TRBV2 and TRBJ2-7; D remains ambiguous. Between the trimmed V and J ends, which lost 10 bases and 4 bases, there was a span of 14 bases. This CDR3 comprises 12 residues. Germline CDR1 SNHLY, CDR2 FYNNEI. CDR3 in DNA: TGTGCCACCACCGACGACACGTACGAGCAGTACTTC. Its translation: CATTDDTYEQYF. Together with reference TRBV2 and TRBJ2-7, the CDR3 gives the full variable domain: EPEVTQTPSHQVTQMGQEVILRCVPISNHLYFYWYRQILGQKVEFLVSFYNNEISEKSEIFDDQFSVERPDGSNFTLKIRSTKLEDSAMYFCATTDDTYEQYFGPGTRLTVT.

The chain carries TRBV9 and TRBJ2-2, with D tentatively TRBD2 (6 bases). Trimming cost V 0 bases and J 3 bases, with 15 bases left between them. The germline gives CDR1 SGDLS, CDR2 YYNGEE. The CDR3 length is 17 residues. CDR3 nucleotides: TGTGCCAGCAGCGTAGAGCTCGGATGGGGGGACACCGGGGAGCTGTTTTTT. The encoded protein is CASSVELGWGDTGELFF.

V is TRBV29-1 and J is TRBJ2-3, with 7 nucleotides matching TRBD1. There are 14 residues in the CDR3. Germline V gene lookup returns CDR1 SQVTM and CDR2 ANQGSEA. The J segment lost 5 bases and the V segment lost 1 base, leaving 6 bases of the junction unmatched. The CDR3 DNA sequence: TGCAGCGTTGAAGGACAGGGTATCGGAGATACGCAGTATTTT. This gives the protein CSVEGQGIGDTQYF.

The chain links TRBV28 to TRBJ2-7, with D hard to call. The germline CDR1 and CDR2 sequences are MDHEN and SYDVKM. This CDR3 has 16 amino acids. V was shortened by 5 bases and J by 5 bases, with 22 bases between the two germline ends. The CDR3 bases are TGTGCCAGCAGTGACCCCCGACATGTACCCTATCACGAGCAGTACTTC. Translating gives CASSDPRHVPYHEQYF.

The genes are TRBV7-2 and TRBJ2-1; possible D gene TRBD1, 6 bases. CDR1 and CDR2 (germline): SGHTA, FQGNSA. Trimming cost V 6 bases and J 0 bases, with 9 bases left between them. The CDR3 runs 14 residues. Here the CDR3 DNA reads TGTGCCAGCAGGCCCAGGGGCTCCTACAATGAGCAGTTCTTC. Translated: CASRPRGSYNEQFF.

The J gene is TRBJ1-4, the V gene TRBV28; D gene uncertain. Germline V gene sequence: CDR1 MDHEN, CDR2 SYDVKM. Deletions cut 3 bases from V and 10 bases from J, with 12 bases between. CDR3 size: 13 residues. In DNA, the CDR3 is TGTGCCAGCAGTTTCCCCACAAGCGGAAAACTGTTTTTT. It codes for CASSFPTSGKLFF.

The V call is TRBV18, the J call TRBJ2-3; 14 nucleotides align to TRBD2. Losses at the gene ends were 0 bases for V and 0 bases for J; bases not matched to a gene: 14. The CDR3 contains 22 residues. In germline, CDR1 is KGHSH, CDR2 LQKENI. CDR3 amino acids: CASSPPIFPGTSGGGSTDTQYF. The CDR3 DNA follows: TGTGCCAGCTCACCACCGATCTTCCCCGGGACTAGCGGGGGTGGCAGCACAGATACGCAGTATTTT.

The gene calls are TRBV5-1 and TRBJ2-5, with 8 bases matching TRBD1. The V segment lost 2 bases and the J segment 5 bases; nucleotides outside the gene matches: 5. CDR3 length: 14 amino acids. Germline assignment: CDR1 SGHRS and CDR2 YFSETQ. CDR3: CASSFRGRGETQYF. CDR3 DNA sequence: TGCGCCAGCAGCTTCAGGGGGCGCGGGGAGACCCAGTACTTC.

The chain carries TRBV3-1 (or the pseudogene TRBV3-2) and TRBJ1-6; 8 bases line up with TRBD1. Germline CDR1 reads LGHDT; CDR2 reads YNNKEL (reference sequence). V shed 1 base and J 8 bases; nucleotides not matched to a gene: 1. The CDR3 has 14 amino acids. This chain's CDR3 is CASSQGQGYSPLHF. CDR3 coding DNA: TGTGCCAGCAGCCAAGGACAGGGGTATTCACCCCTCCACTTT.

This clone was detected a few times. The genes are TRBV3-1 (or the pseudogene TRBV3-2) and TRBJ1-1; TRBD1 might be the D (6 bases). This CDR3 is built from 14 residues. Looked up from germline, CDR1 is LGHDT and CDR2 is YNNKEL (reference sequence). Trimming removed 2 bases at V and 3 bases at J, with 10 bases between. The CDR3 sequence is CASSQLYRDTEAFF. The CDR3, as DNA: TGTGCCAGCAGCCAACTTTACAGGGACACTGAAGCTTTCTTT.